This TCR beta chain was captured by sequencing in a study of cytomegalovirus exposure and HLA in healthy donors. The germline V gene has CDR1 SGDLS and CDR2 YYNGEE. CDR3 size: 14 residues. Trimming pared 1 base from V and 2 bases from J, leaving 7 bases between. The PCR had 60 Vbeta and 13 Jbeta primers. Repertoires were generated with immunoSEQ multiplex PCR, while TCRdb's copy carries only in-frame clones and drops some. The data show around 100,000 clones, 82% seen once. On this clone: Its antigen is as yet unknown.

Overall study results and limits: While the bulk of TCR sequences proved rare, some public TCRs turned up in many donors. The study labeled more than 150 TCR beta chains cytomegalovirus-associated. In a later analysis, parvovirus B19, influenza, CMV and Epstein-Barr virus appeared linked to several top co-occurrence clusters. A reported reduction in N-insertions relative to the approximately 670-donor mean was seen in an Asian-associated ancestry cluster in a later analysis.

V usage is TRBV9 and J usage is TRBJ1-3; D is ambiguous. The sequencing input was PBMCs. The origin of this receptor is a woman younger than 30 in good health and CMV-seronegative. CDR3 coding DNA: TGTGCCAGCAGCGTAAATCCTACTGGAAACACCATATATTTT. Protein: CASSVNPTGNTIYF.